This TCR beta chain was sequenced for a study of T cell responses to AZD1222 COVID-19 vaccine. Whole-study context: It was second doses at about 4 or about 12 weeks that were pooled.

As concerns this clone: Antigen unknown.

Sequencing used immunoSEQ multiplex PCR; TCRdb keeps in-frame clones, though not all of them. The data hold 70,000 or so clones, with around nine tenths observed a single time. Study results and caveats: Repertoire sampling occurred only after the peak T cell response.

Germline values: CDR1 MDHEN, CDR2 SYDVKM. The V gene lost 6 bases and the J gene lost 10 bases, with 9 bases spanning the gap. The CDR3 loop spans 11 amino acids. Sequenced material: peripheral blood, taken on day 0 of AZD1222 vaccination. This chain connects TRBV28 to TRBJ1-4; D remains ambiguous. The sequence was obtained from an adult in good health. The CDR3 DNA is TGTGCCAGCAGGACGGATGGAAAACTGTTTTTT. Its protein product is CASRTDGKLFF.